This T cell receptor (beta chain) was recovered during a study of blood T cell repertoires in COVID-19. Some clones are missing from TCRdb's copy, which holds only in-frame ones; the method was immunoSEQ multiplex PCR. The data contain 85,000 to 120,000 clones, 92% of them seen just once; the ten biggest clones take up 1.5% to 2.5%. Germline values: CDR1 SEHNR, CDR2 FQNEAQ (reference sequence). Losses at the gene ends were 0 bases for V and 2 bases for J; bases not matched to a gene: 5. The CDR3 extends over 16 amino acids. V and J are TRBV7-9 and TRBJ1-2; 8 bases agree with TRBD1. The sample was peripheral blood. The TCR originated in a woman in her forties or fifties with COVID-19, enrolled during active disease. CDR3: CASSLAGRTGNYGYTF. In nucleotides, the CDR3 is TGTGCCAGCAGCTTAGCGGGTAGGACAGGGAACTATGGCTACACCTTC.